This TCR beta chain was sequenced in a study of identical twins. Only one count was recorded for this clonotype. TCRdb processed the 5' RACE reads anew with MiXCR; each CDR3 protein has one entry. The data contain 500,000 or so distinct CDR3 sequences, more than 13% of them singletons. V trimming: 5 bases; J trimming: 5 bases; junction bases outside the gene matches: 7. In germline, CDR1 is SGHTA, CDR2 FQGNSA. CDR3 length: 14 residues. This same sample was also taken into another study, of yellow fever vaccine responses in identical twins.

Sequencing was done on a sample of CD4+ T cells sorted from blood. This chain connects TRBV7-2 to TRBJ2-5; 8 positions match TRBD2. The receptor's source is a woman in her late teens or twenties in good health. The CDR3 loop is CASSPVGGGETQYF. CDR3 nucleotide sequence: TGTGCCAGCAGCCCGGTAGGCGGGGGGGAGACCCAGTACTTC.